Shown below are 6 T cell receptor beta chains from a single sample sequenced in a study of blood T cell repertoires in COVID-19 (dated by TCRdb to about 2020). The library was obtained by the immunoSEQ multiplex PCR assay. What TCRdb holds here is the immuneACCESS table cut down to in-frame rearrangements. Part of the clones is not present; checked against another copy, under half of the missing clones reflect an unresolved V gene, and the others are unexplained. This sample is represented by roughly 120,000 clones; over 75% of them were singletons. Clones ranked in the top ten supply approximately 1.5% of the sample. The source material was peripheral blood. These receptors were taken from a man between 50 and 59 years old with acute or convalescent COVID-19.

This clone has a handful of counts. The CDR3 nucleotides read TGTGCCAGCAGTTTAGGATCTCTGGACAGGCGGAAAAACATTCAGTACTTC. Translating gives CASSLGSLDRRKNIQYF. The chain is built from TRBV28 and TRBJ2-4; 7 positions agree with TRBD1. Germline loops: CDR1 MDHEN, CDR2 SYDVKM. Trimming took 2 bases from V and 4 from J; bases not matched to a gene: 11. CDR3 length equals 17 residues.

V usage is TRBV15 and J usage is TRBJ2-3, with D tentatively TRBD1 (6 bases). The V gene's germline CDR1 is LNHNV and CDR2 YYDKDF (reference sequence). The CDR3 sequence is 14 residues long. V lost 0 bases, J lost 14 bases, and 18 bases lay in between. In nucleotides, the CDR3 is TGTGCCACCAGCAGAGATATCCGGACGGGACATGCGTATTTT. It translates to CATSRDIRTGHAYF.

The genes are TRBV28 and TRBJ2-6; tentatively, D is TRBD2 (7 bases). The CDR3 contains 15 residues. Trimming removed 5 bases at V and 2 bases at J, with 10 bases between. Germline lookup yields CDR1 MDHEN and CDR2 SYDVKM. CDR3 bases: TGTGCCAGCAGTAAAGGGGGGGCTGGGGCCAACGTCCTGACTTTC. Protein: CASSKGGAGANVLTF.

Only one count was recorded for this clone. V usage is TRBV18 and J usage is TRBJ2-2, with D tentatively TRBD2 (5 bases). Germline values: CDR1 KGHSH, CDR2 LQKENI. CDR3 length: 16 residues. V lost 0 bases and J 5 bases, leaving 13 bases between the germline ends. The CDR3 bases are TGTGCCAGCTCACCACCCGGACCTCGAGGGACCGGGGAGCTGTTTTTT. Amino acids: CASSPPGPRGTGELFF.

This clone was seen just once. This rearrangement joins TRBV19 to TRBJ2-2, with 12 positions matching TRBD2. The CDR3 consists of 17 residues. Germline V gene lookup returns CDR1 LNHDA and CDR2 SQIVND (reference sequence). V shed 6 bases and J 5 bases; nucleotides not matched to a gene: 10. Here the CDR3 reads CASRLLASGGVTGELFF. In nucleotides, the CDR3 is TGTGCCAGTAGACTCCTCGCTAGCGGGGGGGTTACCGGGGAGCTGTTTTTT.

The chain recombines TRBV19 with TRBJ1-5; D remains ambiguous. V lost 0 bases and J 0 bases, leaving 12 bases between the germline ends. The CDR3 length is 17 residues. Germline V gene lookup returns CDR1 LNHDA and CDR2 SQIVND (reference sequence). CDR3 amino acids: CASSIDRENYSNQPQHF. CDR3 DNA: TGTGCCAGTAGTATAGATCGGGAGAACTATAGCAATCAGCCCCAGCATTTT. Drawing the rest from reference TRBV19 and TRBJ1-5, the complete variable domain is DGGITQSPKYLFRKEGQNVTLSCEQNLNHDAMYWYRQDPGQGLRLIYYSQIVNDFQKGDIAEGYSVSREKKESFPLTVTSAQKNPTAFYLCASSIDRENYSNQPQHFGDGTRLSIL.